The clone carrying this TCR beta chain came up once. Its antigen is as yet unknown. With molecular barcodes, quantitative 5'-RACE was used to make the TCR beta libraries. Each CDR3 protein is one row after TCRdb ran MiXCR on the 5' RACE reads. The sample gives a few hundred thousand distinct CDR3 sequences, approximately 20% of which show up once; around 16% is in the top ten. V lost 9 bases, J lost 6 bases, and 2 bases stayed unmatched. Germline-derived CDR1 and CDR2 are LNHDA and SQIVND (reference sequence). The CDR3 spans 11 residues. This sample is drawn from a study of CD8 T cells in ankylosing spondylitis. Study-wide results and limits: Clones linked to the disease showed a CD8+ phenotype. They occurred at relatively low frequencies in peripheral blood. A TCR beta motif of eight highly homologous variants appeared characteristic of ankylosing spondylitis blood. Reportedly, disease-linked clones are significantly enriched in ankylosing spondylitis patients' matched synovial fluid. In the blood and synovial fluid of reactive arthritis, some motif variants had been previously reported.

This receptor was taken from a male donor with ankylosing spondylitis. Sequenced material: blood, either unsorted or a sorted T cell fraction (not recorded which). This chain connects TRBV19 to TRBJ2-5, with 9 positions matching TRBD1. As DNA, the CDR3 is TGTGCCAGCGGACAGGGGAAGACCCAGTACTTC. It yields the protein CASGQGKTQYF.